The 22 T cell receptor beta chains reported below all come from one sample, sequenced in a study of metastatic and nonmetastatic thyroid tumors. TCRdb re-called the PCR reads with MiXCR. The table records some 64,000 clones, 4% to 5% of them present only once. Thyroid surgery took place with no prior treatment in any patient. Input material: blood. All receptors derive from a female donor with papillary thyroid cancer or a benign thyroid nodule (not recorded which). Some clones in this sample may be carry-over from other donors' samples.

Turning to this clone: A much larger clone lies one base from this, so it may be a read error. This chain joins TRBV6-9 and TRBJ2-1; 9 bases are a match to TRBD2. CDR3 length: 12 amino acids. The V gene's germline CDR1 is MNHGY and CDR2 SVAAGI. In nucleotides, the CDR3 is TGCGCCAGTGGGACTAGCTGGAGTGAGCAGTTCTTC. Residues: CASGTSWSEQFF.

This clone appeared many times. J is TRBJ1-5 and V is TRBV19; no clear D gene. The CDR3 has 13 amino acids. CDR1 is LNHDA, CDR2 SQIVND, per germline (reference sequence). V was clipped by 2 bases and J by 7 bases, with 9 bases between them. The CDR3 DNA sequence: TGTGCCAGTAGTATACAGCGAGGCCAGCCCCAGCATTTT. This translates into CASSIQRGQPQHF.

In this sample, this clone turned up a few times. The CDR3 DNA is TGTGCCAGCAGTCCAACTAGCGGGAGGGCCGGGGCAGATACGCAGTATTTT. Encoded protein: CASSPTSGRAGADTQYF. The rearrangement joins TRBV27 to TRBJ2-3; TRBD2 agrees at 13 bases. Germline CDR1 and CDR2: MNHEY and SMNVEV (reference sequence). The CDR3 has 17 amino acids. V lost 5 bases and J lost 4; bases outside the gene matches: 9.

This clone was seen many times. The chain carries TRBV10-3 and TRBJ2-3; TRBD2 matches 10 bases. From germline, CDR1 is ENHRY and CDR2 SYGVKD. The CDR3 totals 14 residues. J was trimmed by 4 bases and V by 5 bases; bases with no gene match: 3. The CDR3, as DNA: TGTGCCATCAGTTTAAGCGGGAGGGCAGATACGCAGTATTTT. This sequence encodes CAISLSGRADTQYF.

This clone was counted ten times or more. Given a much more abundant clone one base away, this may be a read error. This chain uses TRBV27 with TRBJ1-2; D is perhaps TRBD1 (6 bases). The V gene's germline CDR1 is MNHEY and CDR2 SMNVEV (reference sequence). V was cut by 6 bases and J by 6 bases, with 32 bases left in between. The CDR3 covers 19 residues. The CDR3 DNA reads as TGTGCCAGCAGACGAGATCGGGGCAGGGGTGGCGCAACGACGGATGGCTACACCTTC. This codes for CASRRDRGRGGATTDGYTF.

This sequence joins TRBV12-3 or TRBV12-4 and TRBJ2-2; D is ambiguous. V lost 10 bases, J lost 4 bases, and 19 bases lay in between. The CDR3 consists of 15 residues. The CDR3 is CAIKRVTLGTGELFF. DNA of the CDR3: TGTGCCATCAAAAGGGTCACACTGGGCACCGGGGAGCTGTTTTTT.

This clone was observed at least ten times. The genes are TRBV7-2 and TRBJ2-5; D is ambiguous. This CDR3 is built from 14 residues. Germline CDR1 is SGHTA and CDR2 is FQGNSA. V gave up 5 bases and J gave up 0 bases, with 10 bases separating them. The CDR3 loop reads CASSPAMYQETQYF. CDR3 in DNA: TGTGCCAGCAGCCCGGCTATGTACCAAGAGACCCAGTACTTC.

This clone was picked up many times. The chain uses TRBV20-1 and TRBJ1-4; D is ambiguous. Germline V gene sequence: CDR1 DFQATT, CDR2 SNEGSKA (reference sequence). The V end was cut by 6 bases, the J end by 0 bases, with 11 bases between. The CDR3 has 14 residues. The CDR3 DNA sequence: TGCAGTGCGGCAGAAGTTGCAACTAATGAAAAACTGTTTTTT. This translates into CSAAEVATNEKLFF.

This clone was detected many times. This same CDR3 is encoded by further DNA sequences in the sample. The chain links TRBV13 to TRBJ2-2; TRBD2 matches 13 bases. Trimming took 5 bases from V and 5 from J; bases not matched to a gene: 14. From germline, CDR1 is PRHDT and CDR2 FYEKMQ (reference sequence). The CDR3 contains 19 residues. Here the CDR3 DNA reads TGTGCCAGCAGCCCCAAGCCCTGGACTAGCGGGAGAGGGACCGGGGAGCTGTTTTTT. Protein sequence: CASSPKPWTSGRGTGELFF.

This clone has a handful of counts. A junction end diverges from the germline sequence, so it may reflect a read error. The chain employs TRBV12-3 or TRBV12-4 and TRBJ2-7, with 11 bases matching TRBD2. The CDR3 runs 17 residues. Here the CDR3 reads CASSLVTSGSLVREQYF. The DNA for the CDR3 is TGTGCCAGCAGCTTAGTTACTAGCGGGAGCTTAGTTCGCGAGCAGTACTTC.

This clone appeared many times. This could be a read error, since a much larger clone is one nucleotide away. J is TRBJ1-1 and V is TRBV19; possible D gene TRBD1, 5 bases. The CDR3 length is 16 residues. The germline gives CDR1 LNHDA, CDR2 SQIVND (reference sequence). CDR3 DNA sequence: TGTGCCAGTGGTATCCTCATCGGGACGCTGAACACTGAAGCTTTCTTT. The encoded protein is CASGILIGTLNTEAFF. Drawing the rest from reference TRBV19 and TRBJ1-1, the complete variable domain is DGGITQSPKYLFRKEGQNVTLSCEQNLNHDAMYWYRQDPGQGLRLIYYSQIVNDFQKGDIAEGYSVSREKKESFPLTVTSAQKNPTAFYLCASGILIGTLNTEAFFGQGTRLTVV.

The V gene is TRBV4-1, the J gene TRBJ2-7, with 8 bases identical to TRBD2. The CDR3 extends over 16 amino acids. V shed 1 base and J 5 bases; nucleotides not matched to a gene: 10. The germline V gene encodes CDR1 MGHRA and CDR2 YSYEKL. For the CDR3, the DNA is TGCGCCAGCAGCCAAGGCTGGACCGTGACTAGCGACGAGCAGTACTTC. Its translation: CASSQGWTVTSDEQYF.

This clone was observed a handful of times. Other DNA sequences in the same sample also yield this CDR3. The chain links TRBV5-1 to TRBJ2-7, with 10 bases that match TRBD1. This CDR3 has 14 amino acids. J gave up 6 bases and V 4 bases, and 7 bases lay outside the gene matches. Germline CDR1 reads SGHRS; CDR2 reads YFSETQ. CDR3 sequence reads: CASSGTGTGAEQYF. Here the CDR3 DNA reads TGCGCCAGCAGCGGGACCGGGACAGGGGCCGAGCAGTACTTC.

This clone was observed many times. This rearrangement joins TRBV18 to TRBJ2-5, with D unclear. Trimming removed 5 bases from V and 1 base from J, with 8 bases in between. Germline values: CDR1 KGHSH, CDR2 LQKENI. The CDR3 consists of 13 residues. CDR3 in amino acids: CASSGGIQETQYF. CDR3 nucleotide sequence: TGTGCCAGCTCAGGTGGGATCCAAGAGACCCAGTACTTC.

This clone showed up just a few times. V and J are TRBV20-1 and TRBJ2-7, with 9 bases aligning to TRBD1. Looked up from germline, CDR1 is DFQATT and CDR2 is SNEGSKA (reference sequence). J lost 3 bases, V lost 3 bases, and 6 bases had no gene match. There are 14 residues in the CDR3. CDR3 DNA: TGCAGTGCTAGGGGACAGGGAAGGGTCTACGAGCAGTACTTC. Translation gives CSARGQGRVYEQYF.

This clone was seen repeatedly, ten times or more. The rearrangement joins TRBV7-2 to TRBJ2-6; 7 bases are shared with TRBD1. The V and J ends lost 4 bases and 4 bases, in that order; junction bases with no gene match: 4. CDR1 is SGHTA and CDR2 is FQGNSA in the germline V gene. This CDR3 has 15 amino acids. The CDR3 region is CASSYRGVGANVLTF. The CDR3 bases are TGTGCCAGCAGCTACAGGGGTGTAGGGGCCAACGTCCTGACTTTC.

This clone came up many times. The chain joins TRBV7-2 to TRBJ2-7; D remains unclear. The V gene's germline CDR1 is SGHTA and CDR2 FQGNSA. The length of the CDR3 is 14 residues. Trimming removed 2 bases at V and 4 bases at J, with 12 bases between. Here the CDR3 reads CASSLMTASYEQYF. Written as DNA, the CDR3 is TGTGCCAGCAGCTTAATGACGGCGTCGTACGAGCAGTACTTC.

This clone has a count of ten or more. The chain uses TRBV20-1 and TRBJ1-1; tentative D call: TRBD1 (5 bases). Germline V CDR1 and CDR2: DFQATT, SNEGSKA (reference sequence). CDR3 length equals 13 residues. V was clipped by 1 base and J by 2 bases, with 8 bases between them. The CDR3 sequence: CSARVGGNTEAFF. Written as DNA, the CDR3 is TGCAGTGCTAGAGTTGGGGGTAACACTGAAGCTTTCTTT.

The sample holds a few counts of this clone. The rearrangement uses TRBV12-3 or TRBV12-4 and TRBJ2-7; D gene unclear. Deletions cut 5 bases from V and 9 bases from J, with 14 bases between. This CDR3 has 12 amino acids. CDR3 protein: CASSPNVPLQYF. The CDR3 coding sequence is TGTGCCAGCAGTCCAAACGTCCCCTTGCAGTACTTC.

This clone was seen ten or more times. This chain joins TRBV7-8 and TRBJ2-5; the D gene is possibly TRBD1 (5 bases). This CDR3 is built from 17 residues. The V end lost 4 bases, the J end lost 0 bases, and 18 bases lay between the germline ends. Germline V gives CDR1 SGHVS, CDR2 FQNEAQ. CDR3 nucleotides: TGTGCCAGCAGCTCCTACCGTGGGGCGAGAGACCAAGAGACCCAGTACTTC. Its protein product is CASSSYRGARDQETQYF.

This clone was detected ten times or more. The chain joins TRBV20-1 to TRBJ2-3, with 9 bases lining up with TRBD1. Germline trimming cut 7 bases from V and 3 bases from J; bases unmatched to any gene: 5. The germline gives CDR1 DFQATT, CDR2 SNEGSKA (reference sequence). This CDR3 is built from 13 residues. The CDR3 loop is CSGKTGGTDTQYF. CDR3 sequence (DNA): TGCAGTGGGAAGACAGGGGGAACAGATACGCAGTATTTT.

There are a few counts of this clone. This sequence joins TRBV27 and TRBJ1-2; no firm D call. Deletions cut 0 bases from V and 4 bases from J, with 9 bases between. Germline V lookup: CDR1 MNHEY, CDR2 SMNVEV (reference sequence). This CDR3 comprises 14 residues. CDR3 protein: CASSLSGRFYGYTF. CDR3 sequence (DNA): TGTGCCAGCAGTTTATCAGGCAGATTCTATGGCTACACCTTC.